Listed below are T cell receptor beta chains from one sample, sequenced in a study of shared clonotypes between healthy human individuals. The protocol was immunoSEQ multiplex PCR, while the TCRdb copy is restricted to in-frame clones and leaves out a portion. The sample has around 2.5 million clones; 93% are singletons. The sample was naive CD4+ T cells from PBMCs. These TCRs come from a man aged 18 to 30 in good health. Some clones in this sample may be carry-over from other donors' samples. CDR3s include the opening cysteine and the closing phenylalanine or tryptophan. Not every row has a clone size; where given, it reads once, few, many or a size class.

>TRBV19|TRBJ1-5|few
CASGGGTVGGQPQHF
>TRBV15|TRBJ2-3|-
CATSGPTARPDTQYF
>TRBV10-3|TRBJ2-2|-
CATWAVGNTGELFF
>TRBV2|TRBJ2-7|-
CASSESSYEQYF
>TRBV12-5|TRBJ2-3|-
CASGRGTGLDTQYF
>TRBV28|TRBJ2-5|-
CASRTPLTGSPQETQYF
>TRBV25-1|TRBJ2-1|-
CASSDRDLGTGYYNEQFF
>TRBV6-5|TRBJ1-1|once
CASSERDRIAEAFF
>TRBV6-5|TRBJ1-2|-
CASTKWAHTYGYTF
>TRBV4-1|TRBJ1-3|few
CASSQGQRNTIYF
>TRBV5-1|TRBJ1-4|few
CASSRDPTNEKLFF
>TRBV19|TRBJ1-1|-
CASSTREGNTEAFF
>TRBV7-6|TRBJ2-7|once
CASSRTGDNSYEQYF
>TRBV28|TRBJ1-2|-
CASSLDSTGSGYTF
>TRBV9|TRBJ1-1|-
CASSPRDTVLRNTEAFF
>TRBV11-3|TRBJ2-7|-
CASSLYAGGPYEQYF
>TRBV10-1|TRBJ1-5|-
CASSESRGSRNQPQHF
>TRBV11-3|TRBJ2-1|-
CASSLGTSGNGNEQFF
>TRBV11-2|TRBJ2-1|-
CASSRTSGSPRGAYNEQFF
>TRBV9|TRBJ2-5|-
CASSVEGRLQETQYF
>TRBV4-2|TRBJ2-1|-
CASSPASRRNEQFF
>TRBV28|TRBJ2-7|-
CASSDRDRVPYEQYF
>TRBV7-2|TRBJ2-7|-
CASSLGSGPTYEQYF
>TRBV7-6|TRBJ2-7|-
CASSLDTVRQYF
>TRBV7-3|TRBJ1-1|-
CASSLKPFGTVNTEAFF
>TRBV18|TRBJ1-2|-
CASSPPTRYGYTF
>TRBV28|TRBJ1-2|-
CASSLGGPNYGYTF
>TRBV5-1|TRBJ1-1|few
CASSLVRLDTEAFF
>TRBV5-4|TRBJ2-1|-
CASSSRLDVRLEQFF